This TCR beta chain originates from a study of graft-versus-host responses after intestinal transplantation. Study background: Every transplant recipient was induced with anti-thymocyte globulin, then maintained on tacrolimus and steroids for 2 to 4 years. General observations from the study: There were GvH clones found in recipient marrow, and some of them appeared first in ileum or blood.

V gave up 0 bases and J gave up 4 bases, with 6 bases separating them. In germline, CDR1 is GTSNPN, CDR2 SVGIG (reference sequence). This CDR3 is 12 amino acids long. Assay used: immunoSEQ multiplex PCR; TCRdb lists only in-frame clones, some missing. The sample includes more than 12,000 clones, about 55% of them seen just once. Intraepithelial plus lamina propria lymphocytes were released by processing graft tissue. Concerning this clone itself: The target antigen is unknown.

The genes are TRBV30 and TRBJ1-2; D is uncertain. This TCR came from a human patient who received an intestinal transplant, so some T cells may come from the graft donor. The sample here was ileum tissue, taken 524 days after transplant. The CDR3 DNA reads TGTGCCTGGAGTGTCCGTTCCTATGGCTACACCTTC. Translating it yields CAWSVRSYGYTF.